This T cell receptor beta chain stems from a study of T cell responses to AZD1222 COVID-19 vaccine (dated by TCRdb to about 2021). Describing the broader study: TCR sequencing covered fewer than 250 trial participants: 207 given two doses of AZD1222 and 26 given two doses of MenACWY control vaccine. Trial participants were enrolled by age into 18-55, 56-69 and 70-plus year subgroups, with about 150, 28 and 57 TCR-sequenced participants respectively. Beyond this particular receptor, the publication reports: Epitopes outside the regions mutated in the B.1.351 and B.1.1.7 variants were reportedly recognized by nearly half of the unique spike-specific TCRs. No day 14 peak-response samples were available, so repertoires were characterized only after the peak T cell response. Conclusions about previously exposed vaccinees are limited, since just five or six AZD1222 recipients were seropositive for SARS-CoV-2 at baseline. CD4 TCRs associated with the vaccine covered the entire spike protein, and the dominant responses were in regions 160-218 and 743-854. A significant rise in spike-specific TCR breadth and depth was observed after two AZD1222 doses relative to day 0 and relative to MenACWY recipients. The 56-69-year group was small, and its depth increase did not reach significance, likely because of low power. Most participants were white British and females outnumbered males, and the authors suggested that clonal diversity may have been underestimated.

In light of the paper, this sample's time point label describes: about 28 days (+/-7) after the second vaccine dose. Because spike-specific TCR depth and breadth did not differ between the two schedules, AZD1222 recipients who got a second dose at roughly 4 weeks were pooled with those who got a second dose at roughly 12 weeks. Vaccinee samples were obtained from the UK trials COV001 and COV002, which included a single-blind randomized controlled phase 2/3 trial of AZD1222 (ChAdOx1 nCoV-19) in healthy adults. Trial participant PBMC samples were collected at day 0 and day 28 after the second dose for TCRbeta chain sequencing. The CDR3 regions of human TCRbeta chains were analyzed by immunosequencing. On the authors' methods: TCRs in the repertoires were compared against a reference library of SARS-CoV-2-specific TCRs that had been generated with the MIRA antigen-specificity platform. Breadth was defined as the fraction of unique TCRs that were SARS-CoV-2-associated. Depth was defined as the fraction of total T cells that were SARS-CoV-2-associated. Using the MIRA data, each spike-specific TCR was mapped to the spike region that the TCR reacts to and placed in a CD4 or CD8 class. Log10-transformed breadth and depth values were compared by one-way ANOVA with Sidak's multiple comparisons tests. The table comes from immuneACCESS by way of TCRdb, which keeps in-frame sequences with V and J called. Part of the clones is missing from these tables; in studies checked, under half for an unresolved V gene and the rest for unknown reasons. V, J and clone size derive from that table, while D and trimming were established from the DNA sequence. For this sample the table gives over 55,000 clones, of which 65% to 80% were detected only once. More than 3% of the sample goes to the ten largest clones.

This clone was observed a few times. Its antigen specificity is not known. No base-level quality is on record; no much larger clone is a single base apart. Including cysteine and phenylalanine, the CDR3 has 13 amino acids. The entry retains the CDR3 DNA only, 39 bases that are in frame from base 1. V loses 1 base at its end and J loses 11 bases; junction bases beyond the gene matches: 4. CDR1 and CDR2 (LGHDT, YNNKEL) derive from the germline V gene (reference sequence). This sequence uses TRBV3-1 (or the pseudogene TRBV3-2) and TRBJ1-1; TRBD1 fits 10 bases in the junction. The sample here was peripheral blood, taken 28 days after the second AZD1222 dose. The receptor was isolated from an adult who received the AZD1222 COVID-19 vaccine. Here is the DNA: TGTGCCAGCAGCCAAGGAGACAGGGGGCATGCTTTCTTT. Its coded protein is CASSQGDRGHAFF.